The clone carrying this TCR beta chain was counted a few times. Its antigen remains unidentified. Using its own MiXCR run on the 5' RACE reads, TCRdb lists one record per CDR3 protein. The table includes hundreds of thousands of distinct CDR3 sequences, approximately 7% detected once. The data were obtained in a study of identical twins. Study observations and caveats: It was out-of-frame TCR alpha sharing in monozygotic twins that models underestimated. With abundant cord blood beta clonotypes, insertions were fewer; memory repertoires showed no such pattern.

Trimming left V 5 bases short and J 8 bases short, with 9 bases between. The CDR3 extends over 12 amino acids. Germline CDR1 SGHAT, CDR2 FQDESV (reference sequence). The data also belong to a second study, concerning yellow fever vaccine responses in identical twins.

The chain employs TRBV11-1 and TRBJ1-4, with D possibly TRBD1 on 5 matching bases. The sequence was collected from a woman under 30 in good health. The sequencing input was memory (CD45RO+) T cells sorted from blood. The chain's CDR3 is CASSHWGEKLFF. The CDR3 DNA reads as TGTGCCAGCAGCCATTGGGGCGAAAAACTGTTTTTT. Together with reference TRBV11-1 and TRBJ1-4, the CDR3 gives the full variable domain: EAEVAQSPRYKITEKSQAVAFWCDPISGHATLYWYRQILGQGPELLVQFQDESVVDDSQLPKDRFSAERLKGVDSTLKIQPAELGDSAMYLCASSHWGEKLFFGSGTQLSVL.